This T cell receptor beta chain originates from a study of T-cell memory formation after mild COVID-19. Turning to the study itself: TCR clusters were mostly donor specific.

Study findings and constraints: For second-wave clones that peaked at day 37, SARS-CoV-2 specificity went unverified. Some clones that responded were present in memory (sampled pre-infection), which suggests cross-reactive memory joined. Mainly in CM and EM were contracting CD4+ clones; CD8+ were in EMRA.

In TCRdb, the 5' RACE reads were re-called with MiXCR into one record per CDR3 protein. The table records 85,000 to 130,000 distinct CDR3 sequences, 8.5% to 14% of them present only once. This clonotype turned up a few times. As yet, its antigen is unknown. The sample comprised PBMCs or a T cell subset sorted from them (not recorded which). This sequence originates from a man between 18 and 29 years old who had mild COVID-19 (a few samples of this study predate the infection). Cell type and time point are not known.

CDR3 in amino acids: CASSPVVVAGNQPQHF. The DNA for the CDR3 is TGCGCCAGCAGCCCGGTCGTCGTGGCGGGCAATCAGCCCCAGCATTTT. The chain employs TRBV4-1 and TRBJ1-5, with D hard to call. V gave up 4 bases and J gave up 2 bases, with 15 bases separating them. CDR1 is MGHRA, CDR2 YSYEKL, per germline. CDR3 length equals 16 residues.